This T cell receptor (beta chain) was profiled in a study of beta chain bispecific antibodies for T cell cancers. Overall study: The leukemia lines expressed TRBV12-3 (Jurkat) and TRBV5-5 (HPB-ALL).

This clonotype was counted at least ten times. Its antigen is unknown. One entry per CDR3 protein results from TCRdb running MiXCR on the 5' RACE reads. The table includes about 20,000 distinct CDR3 sequences, more than 2% detected once. Blood mononuclear cells were expanded for 3 days using either OKT3 anti-CD3 antibody or CD3/CD28 beads. This sample: Jurkat plus normal T cells with anti-TRBV12 bispecific. IL-2 (about 100 IU/ml) and IL-7 (about 5 ng/ml) supported the T cell cultures. Bispecific antibody was added to roughly 50,000 normal T cells and roughly 50,000 target cells. Study results and caveats: In these mixed samples, most targeted TRBV reads derived from the leukemia cell line. Anti-TRBV12 exposure, compared with anti-CD19, reduced the TRBV12-3 proportion of TRBV signal by 98.9%.

Germline V gene sequence: CDR1 SEHNR, CDR2 FQNEAQ (reference sequence). The CDR3 loop spans 13 amino acids. V lost 5 bases to trimming and J lost 8 bases, with 13 bases between them. The receptor's source is a human donor in good health. Some clones in this sample may be carry-over from other donors' samples. The material sequenced was healthy donor T cells cultured with leukemia cells, taken from a culture containing a bispecific antibody targeting TCR Vbeta12. The chain couples TRBV7-9 to TRBJ2-1, with D hard to call. The CDR3 DNA reads TGTGCCAGCAGCCTCAACCTGATACATGAGCAGTTCTTC. The encoded protein is CASSLNLIHEQFF.